The 19 T cell receptor beta chains reported below all come from one sample, sequenced in a study of human T cells and chemical hapten exposure. Specified time point: pre-sensitization, week 0. Specified treatment: therapeutic diphenylcyclopropenone sensitization with weekly scalp DPC. TCRdb re-derived calls from the RACE reads in MiXCR, one entry per CDR3 protein. The sample lists 80,000 to 100,000 distinct CDR3 sequences, 9.6% occurring once. This material consisted of whole blood, taken in connection with sensitization to the hapten diphenylcyclopropenone (DPC). The receptors derive from a middle-aged woman with alopecia areata. Some clones in this sample may be carry-over from other donors' samples.

This clonotype was observed at least ten times. The gene calls are TRBV4-1 and TRBJ2-1; the match to TRBD2 covers 12 bases. The germline V gene encodes CDR1 MGHRA and CDR2 YSYEKL. V dropped 1 base and J dropped 9; count of bases not matched to a gene: 1. CDR3 length: 14 residues. The chain's CDR3 is CASSQGLAGVEQFF. The DNA of the CDR3 is TGCGCCAGCAGCCAAGGACTAGCGGGGGTTGAGCAGTTCTTC.

The table lists this clonotype with a few counts. The chain recombines TRBV5-6 with TRBJ2-7; D remains unclear. Between the trimmed V and J ends, which lost 2 bases and 5 bases, there was a span of 14 bases. This CDR3 is built from 14 residues. The germline V gene encodes CDR1 SGHDT and CDR2 YYEEEE. CDR3 amino acids: CASSFFTKAHEQYF. As DNA, the CDR3 is TGTGCCAGCAGCTTCTTCACTAAAGCCCACGAGCAGTACTTC.

In this sample, this clonotype turned up a few times. The V gene is TRBV11-2, the J gene TRBJ2-7, with 9 nucleotides matching TRBD1. Germline V gene data show CDR1 as SGHAT and CDR2 as FQNNGV. The CDR3 loop spans 14 amino acids. The junction had 2 bases not matched to a gene; V was cut back by 3 bases and J by 2 bases. Written as DNA, the CDR3 is TGTGCCAGCAGCTTTAGACAGGGGGCCTACGAGCAGTACTTC. Translated, it gives CASSFRQGAYEQYF.

This clonotype turned up a few times. J is TRBJ1-6 and V is TRBV7-2; D is unresolved. The ends were cut back, 6 bases at V and 10 bases at J, with 13 bases in the middle. The CDR3 length is 13 residues. Germline V gene sequence: CDR1 SGHTA, CDR2 FQGNSA. CDR3 amino acids: CASRSDGLSPLHF. CDR3 sequence (DNA): TGTGCCAGCAGGTCTGACGGTTTGTCACCCCTCCACTTT. Filled out from reference TRBV7-2 and TRBJ1-6, the complete variable domain reads GAGVSQSPSNKVTEKGKDVELRCDPISGHTALYWYRQSLGQGLEFLIYFQGNSAPDKSGLPSDRFSAERTGGSVSTLTIQRTQQEDSAVYLCASRSDGLSPLHFGNGTRLTVT.

The sample holds a few counts of this clonotype. The J gene is TRBJ2-3, the V gene TRBV5-1; D unclear. The V and J ends lost 2 bases and 5 bases respectively, with 6 bases between them. The CDR3 sequence is 12 residues long. Germline V gene sequence: CDR1 SGHRS, CDR2 YFSETQ. CDR3 in DNA: TGCGCCAGCAGCTTACCAGGAGATACGCAGTATTTT. This encodes CASSLPGDTQYF.

A few counts support this clonotype. The chain links TRBV2 to TRBJ2-1; tentatively, D is TRBD1 or TRBD2 (5 bases each). This CDR3 region has 12 residues. The V end was cut by 2 bases, the J end by 13 bases, with 12 bases between. Germline CDR1 reads SNHLY; CDR2 reads FYNNEI. CDR3 amino acids: CASSELTGTQFF. The CDR3 nucleotides are TGTGCCAGCAGTGAACTTACCGGGACCCAGTTCTTC. The full variable domain, with the rest looked up from reference TRBV2 and TRBJ2-1, is EPEVTQTPSHQVTQMGQEVILRCVPISNHLYFYWYRQILGQKVEFLVSFYNNEISEKSEIFDDQFSVERPDGSNFTLKIRSTKLEDSAMYFCASSELTGTQFFGPGTRLTVL.

This clonotype has at least ten counts. The rearrangement uses TRBV5-4 and TRBJ2-1; tentative D call: TRBD1 (6 bases). CDR3 length equals 15 residues. The germline CDR1 and CDR2 sequences are SGHNT and YYREEE (reference sequence). V dropped 3 bases and J dropped 7 bases, with 17 bases sitting between them. This chain's CDR3 is CASSSGHRIQNEQFF. CDR3 coding DNA: TGTGCCAGCAGCTCGGGACACCGTATTCAGAATGAGCAGTTCTTC.

This clonotype was seen ten or more times. This rearrangement joins TRBV5-4 to TRBJ2-1; D possibly corresponds to TRBD2 (5 bases). The CDR3 is 17 amino acids. The V gene's germline CDR1 is SGHNT and CDR2 YYREEE (reference sequence). The V end was cut by 5 bases, the J end by 0 bases, with 18 bases between. The CDR3: CASSAGLPLSSYNEQFF. The DNA for the CDR3 is TGTGCCAGCAGTGCAGGACTGCCCCTGAGCTCCTACAATGAGCAGTTCTTC.

This clonotype was counted at least ten times. This chain uses TRBV7-8 with TRBJ1-5; D unresolved. Germline values: CDR1 SGHVS, CDR2 FQNEAQ. CDR3 length: 17 amino acids. The V and J ends lost 4 bases and 5 bases respectively, with 21 bases between them. The DNA of the CDR3 is TGTGCCAGCAGCTCACACCCCCGAGGGAACGGGGATCAGCCCCAGCATTTT. It encodes CASSSHPRGNGDQPQHF.

This clonotype was seen a handful of times. The chain employs TRBV28 and TRBJ1-1; 8 positions match TRBD1. This CDR3 spans 17 amino acids. Per germline, CDR1 MDHEN and CDR2 SYDVKM. V was clipped by 5 bases and J by 5 bases; unmatched bases: 16. The chain's CDR3 is CASSLDRAGVLATEAFF. In nucleotides, the CDR3 is TGTGCCAGCAGTCTGGACAGGGCGGGAGTACTCGCGACTGAAGCTTTCTTT.

The sample holds a few counts of this clonotype. The chain combines TRBV3-1 with TRBJ2-3; 11 nucleotides line up with TRBD2. The CDR3 covers 17 residues. J lost 5 bases, V lost 4 bases, and 11 bases had no gene match. Per germline, CDR1 LGHDT and CDR2 YNNKEL (reference sequence). CDR3 protein: CASSPLAGGHGKDTQYF. The CDR3 region has the DNA TGTGCCAGCAGCCCCTTAGCGGGGGGGCACGGGAAAGATACGCAGTATTTT.

This clonotype was detected many times. The gene calls are TRBV4-1 and TRBJ1-2, with a possible D match to TRBD1 (5 bases). V lost 2 bases and J 0 bases, leaving 7 bases between the germline ends. CDR3 size: 14 residues. The V gene's germline CDR1 is MGHRA and CDR2 YSYEKL. DNA of the CDR3: TGCGCCAGCAGCCAAAGACAGTCTAACTATGGCTACACCTTC. It yields the protein CASSQRQSNYGYTF.

This clonotype occurred a few times. The chain carries TRBV5-8 and TRBJ2-4; 8 positions agree with TRBD2. Germline V CDR1 and CDR2: SGHTS, YDEGEE. The J segment lost 0 bases and the V segment lost 4 bases, leaving 9 bases of the junction unmatched. The CDR3 totals 17 residues. CDR3 loop: CASSPRRGALAKNIQYF. In nucleotides, the CDR3 is TGTGCCAGCAGCCCCCGGCGGGGGGCACTAGCCAAAAACATTCAGTACTTC. Full variable domain (missing parts from reference TRBV5-8 and TRBJ2-4): EAGVTQSPTHLIKTRGQQATLRCSPISGHTSVYWYQQALGLGLQFLLWYDEGEERNRGNFPPRFSGRQFPNYSSELNVNALELEDSALYLCASSPRRGALAKNIQYFGAGTRLSVL.

This clonotype was counted many times. The gene calls are TRBV29-1 and TRBJ2-3; D unresolved. Trimming left V 3 bases short and J 0 bases short, with 7 bases between. CDR3 length: 13 residues. The germline gives CDR1 SQVTM, CDR2 ANQGSEA. Here the CDR3 DNA reads TGCAGCGTTGATACAACTAGCACAGATACGCAGTATTTT. Protein: CSVDTTSTDTQYF.

This clonotype appeared many times. The chain couples TRBV5-1 to TRBJ1-1, with unresolved D. CDR1 is SGHRS and CDR2 is YFSETQ in the germline V gene. CDR3 length: 11 amino acids. Trimming removed 2 bases at V and 6 bases at J, with 5 bases between. CDR3 in amino acids: CASSFASEAFF. In DNA form, the CDR3 reads TGCGCCAGCAGCTTCGCGTCTGAAGCTTTCTTT.

This clonotype was detected only a few times. The chain employs TRBV5-8 and TRBJ2-1, with TRBD2 matching over 10 bases. Germline V lookup: CDR1 SGHTS, CDR2 YDEGEE. Trimming cost V 4 bases and J 5 bases; bases outside gene matches: 9. The CDR3 spans 16 residues. Here the CDR3 DNA reads TGTGCCAGCAGCCAAGCTTGGACTAGCGGTCACAATGAGCAGTTCTTC. Translation: CASSQAWTSGHNEQFF.

There are many counts of this clonotype. Relative to the germline gene, one junction end is altered; a read error may explain this. The rearrangement uses TRBV12-3 or TRBV12-4 and TRBJ2-7; the match to TRBD1 covers 8 bases. The CDR3 is 12 amino acids. CDR3 sequence reads: CASSVDRGIGRF. In nucleotides, the CDR3 is TGTGCCAGCAGTGTCGACAGGGGAATTGGTCGCTTC.

This clonotype occurred a few times. V and J are TRBV5-6 and TRBJ1-2, with 10 positions matching TRBD1. From germline, CDR1 is SGHDT and CDR2 YYEEEE. The CDR3 is made up of 14 amino acids. J gave up 8 bases and V 3 bases, and 7 bases lay outside the gene matches. CDR3 sequence: CASSSRGTGVGYTF. CDR3 coding DNA: TGTGCCAGCAGCTCGCGGGGGACAGGGGTAGGCTACACCTTC.

CDR3 in DNA: TGTGCCAGCCGACAGTTCTCCGCGGGCTACACCTTC. Protein: CASRQFSAGYTF. V is TRBV6-2 or TRBV6-3 and J is TRBJ1-2; TRBD1 is a possible D gene (5 bases). CDR1 MNHEY and CDR2 SVGEGT come from the germline V gene. The CDR3 extends over 12 amino acids. Trimming removed 8 bases at V and 8 bases at J, with 15 bases between.